This T cell receptor beta chain was identified in a study of blood T cell repertoires in COVID-19. The wider study: Collection of acute and convalescent COVID-19 samples took place in the United States, Italy and Spain.

This CDR3 has 13 amino acids. Trimming cost V 2 bases and J 3 bases, with 10 bases left between them. CDR1 GTSNPN and CDR2 SVGIG come from the germline V gene (reference sequence). Data came from immunoSEQ multiplex PCR; TCRdb stores just in-frame clones and leaves some out. The sample records 110,000 to 150,000 clones, around 86% being singletons. This TCR came from a human donor in a cohort sampled during active COVID-19. Input material: peripheral blood. The chain combines TRBV30 with TRBJ1-1; a weak D match, TRBD1 (6 bases). CDR3 DNA sequence: TGTGCCTGGAGTACACAGGGTGACACTGAAGCTTTCTTT. Amino acids: CAWSTQGDTEAFF. Complete variable domain (other parts from reference TRBV30 and TRBJ1-1): SQTIHQWPATLVQPVGSPLSLECTVEGTSNPNLYWYRQAAGRGLQLLFYSVGIGQISSEVPQNLSASRPQDRQFILSSKKLLLSDSGFYLCAWSTQGDTEAFFGQGTRLTVV.